This T cell receptor beta chain was sequenced in a study of blood T cell repertoires in COVID-19. Study-level background: Whether acute or convalescent, the COVID-19 samples came from the United States, Italy and Spain.

Only in-frame clones appear in the TCRdb table, and some are missing; sequencing was by immunoSEQ multiplex PCR. The profile shows some 500,000 clones, less than 90% of them singletons. The germline CDR1 and CDR2 sequences are SGHRS and YFSETQ. The CDR3 runs to 14 residues. Trimming cost V 0 bases and J 6 bases; bases outside gene matches: 3. The J gene is TRBJ2-3, the V gene TRBV5-1; TRBD2 agrees at 8 bases. The receptor comes from a woman aged 45 to 65 with COVID-19, enrolled during active disease. The sample taken for sequencing was peripheral blood. The CDR3 loop reads CASSLAGGADTQYF. The CDR3 DNA is TGCGCCAGCAGCTTGGCGGGGGGGGCCGATACGCAGTATTTT.